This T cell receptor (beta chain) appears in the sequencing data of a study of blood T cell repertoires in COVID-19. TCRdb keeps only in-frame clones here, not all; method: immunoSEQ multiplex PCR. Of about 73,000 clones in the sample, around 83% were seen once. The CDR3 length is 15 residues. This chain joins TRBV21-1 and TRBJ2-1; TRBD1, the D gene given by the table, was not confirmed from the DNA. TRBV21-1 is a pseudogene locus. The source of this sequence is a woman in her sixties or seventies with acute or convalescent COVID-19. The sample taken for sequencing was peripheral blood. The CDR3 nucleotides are TGTGCCAGCAGCATGGGGACAGGCGACAACAATGAGCAGTTCTTC. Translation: CASSMGTGDNNEQFF.